This T cell receptor (beta chain) was recovered during a study of control samples from healthy donors and cancer patients. This CDR3 is built from 14 residues. Between the trimmed V and J ends, which lost 6 bases and 6 bases, there was a span of 16 bases. Germline CDR1 is SGHRS and CDR2 is YFSETQ. TCRdb's table, derived via immunoSEQ multiplex PCR, lists solely in-frame clones and lacks some. Of about 51,000 clones listed, approximately 91% were seen once; the top ten hold just under 40%. Sample: PBMCs. The chain couples TRBV5-1 to TRBJ2-1; the D is unclear. This TCR derives from a man aged 45-65 years with head and neck cancer. This CDR3 reads CASTAARTGNEQFF. CDR3 nucleotides: TGCGCCAGCACCGCCGCCCGAACCGGCAATGAGCAGTTCTTC.